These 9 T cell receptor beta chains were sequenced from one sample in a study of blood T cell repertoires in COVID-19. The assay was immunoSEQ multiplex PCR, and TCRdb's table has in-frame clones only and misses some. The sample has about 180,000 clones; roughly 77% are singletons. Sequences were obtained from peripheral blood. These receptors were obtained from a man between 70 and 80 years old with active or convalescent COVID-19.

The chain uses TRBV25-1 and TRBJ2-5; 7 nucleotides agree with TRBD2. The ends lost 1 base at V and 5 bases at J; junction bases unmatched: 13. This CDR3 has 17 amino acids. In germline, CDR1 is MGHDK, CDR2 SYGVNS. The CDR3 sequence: CASSESLNLGGGETQYF. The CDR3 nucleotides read TGTGCCAGCAGTGAATCCCTCAATCTTGGGGGAGGGGAGACCCAGTACTTC.

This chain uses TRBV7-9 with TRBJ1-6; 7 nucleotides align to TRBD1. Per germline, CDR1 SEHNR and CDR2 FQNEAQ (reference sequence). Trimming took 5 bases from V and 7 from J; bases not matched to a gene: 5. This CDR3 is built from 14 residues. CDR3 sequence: CASSRQGPNSPLHF. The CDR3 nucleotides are TGTGCCAGCAGCCGACAGGGACCAAATTCACCCCTCCACTTT.

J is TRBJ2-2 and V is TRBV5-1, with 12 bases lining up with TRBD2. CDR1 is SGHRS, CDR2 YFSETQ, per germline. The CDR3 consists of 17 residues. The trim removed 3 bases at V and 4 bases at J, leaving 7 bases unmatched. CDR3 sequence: CASSSGLAGPITGELFF. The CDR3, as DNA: TGCGCCAGCAGCTCGGGACTAGCGGGTCCGATCACCGGGGAGCTGTTTTTT.

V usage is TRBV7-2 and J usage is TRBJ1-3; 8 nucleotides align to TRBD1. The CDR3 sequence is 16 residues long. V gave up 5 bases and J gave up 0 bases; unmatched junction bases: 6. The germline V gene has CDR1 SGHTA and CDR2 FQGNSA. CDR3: CASSTQGASSGNTIYF. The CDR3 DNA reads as TGTGCCAGCAGCACTCAGGGGGCCAGCTCTGGAAACACCATATATTTT.

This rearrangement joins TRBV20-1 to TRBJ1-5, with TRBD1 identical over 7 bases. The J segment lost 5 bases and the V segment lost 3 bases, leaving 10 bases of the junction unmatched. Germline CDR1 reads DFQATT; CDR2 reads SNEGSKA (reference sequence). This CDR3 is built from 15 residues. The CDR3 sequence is CSASGAGGIYQPQHF. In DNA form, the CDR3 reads TGCAGTGCTAGTGGGGCAGGGGGGATCTATCAGCCCCAGCATTTT.

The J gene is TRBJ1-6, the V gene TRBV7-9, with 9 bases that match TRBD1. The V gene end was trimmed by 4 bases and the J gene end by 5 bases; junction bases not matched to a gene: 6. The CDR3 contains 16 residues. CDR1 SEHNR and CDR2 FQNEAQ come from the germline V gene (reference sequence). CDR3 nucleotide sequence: TGTGCCAGCAGCTCCTCCGGGACAGGGAATAATTCACCCCTCCACTTT. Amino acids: CASSSSGTGNNSPLHF.

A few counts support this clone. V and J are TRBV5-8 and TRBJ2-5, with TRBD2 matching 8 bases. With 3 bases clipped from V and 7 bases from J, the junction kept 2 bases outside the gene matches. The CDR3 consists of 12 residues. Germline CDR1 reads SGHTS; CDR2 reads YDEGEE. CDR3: CASSSGGGTQYF. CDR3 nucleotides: TGTGCCAGCAGCTCCGGGGGGGGGACCCAGTACTTC.

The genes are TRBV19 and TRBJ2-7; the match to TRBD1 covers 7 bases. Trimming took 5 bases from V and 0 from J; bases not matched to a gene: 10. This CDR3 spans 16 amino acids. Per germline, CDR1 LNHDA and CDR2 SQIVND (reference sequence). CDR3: CASSPAAAGGSYEQYF. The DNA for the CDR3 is TGTGCCAGTAGTCCCGCGGCCGCAGGGGGCTCCTACGAGCAGTACTTC.

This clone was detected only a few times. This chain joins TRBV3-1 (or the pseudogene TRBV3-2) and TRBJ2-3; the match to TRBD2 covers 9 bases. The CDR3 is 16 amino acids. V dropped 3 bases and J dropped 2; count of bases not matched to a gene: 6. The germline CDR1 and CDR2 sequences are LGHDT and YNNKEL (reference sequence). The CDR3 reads CASSQAGGGATDTQYF. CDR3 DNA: TGTGCCAGCAGCCAGGCGGGCGGGGGGGCCACAGATACGCAGTATTTT.